Following are 17 T cell receptor beta chains from one sample sequenced in a study of T cells in Graves' hyperthyroidism and ophthalmopathy. RNA transcripts served as the template for amplifying TCR beta CDR3 regions. With the HTBI primer set, the TCR CDR3 went through a first round of RT-PCR. TCRdb called the multiplex PCR reads again in MiXCR, with one record for every CDR3 protein. The sample has around 610,000 distinct CDR3 sequences, about 15% seen once; the top ten hold about 4%. The sequencing sample was made of blood. The source of these receptors is a woman aged 40 to 50 with Graves' ophthalmopathy.

This clonotype came up many times. The chain combines TRBV7-2 with TRBJ2-7, with TRBD1 matching over 9 bases. With 4 bases clipped from V and 2 bases from J, the junction kept 6 bases outside the gene matches. In germline, CDR1 is SGHTA, CDR2 FQGNSA. CDR3 length: 15 residues. The CDR3 is CASSWGRTGAYEQYF. In DNA, the CDR3 is TGTGCCAGCAGCTGGGGGAGGACAGGGGCCTACGAGCAGTACTTC.

This clonotype has ten or more counts. The gene calls are TRBV6-2 or TRBV6-3 and TRBJ2-7; unclear D gene. The CDR3 length is 19 residues. Trimming shortened V by 0 bases and J by 0 bases, and 21 bases separated the two germline ends. Per the germline V gene, CDR1 is MNHEY and CDR2 is SVGEGT. CDR3 in DNA: TGTGCCAGCAGTTACTCGGAACTGGGCCTACTGGGAAGCTCCTACGAGCAGTACTTC. Its protein is CASSYSELGLLGSSYEQYF.

This clonotype was detected ten times or more. This sequence joins TRBV19 and TRBJ1-5, with no clear D. This CDR3 spans 13 amino acids. Germline lookup yields CDR1 LNHDA and CDR2 SQIVND (reference sequence). Trimming pared 6 bases from V and 3 bases from J, leaving 9 bases between. The CDR3 region is CASRYQPNQPQHF. In DNA, the CDR3 is TGTGCCAGTAGATATCAGCCCAATCAGCCCCAGCATTTT. The variable domain in full, with the rest retrieved from reference TRBV19 and TRBJ1-5, is DGGITQSPKYLFRKEGQNVTLSCEQNLNHDAMYWYRQDPGQGLRLIYYSQIVNDFQKGDIAEGYSVSREKKESFPLTVTSAQKNPTAFYLCASRYQPNQPQHFGDGTRLSIL.

This clonotype has a count of ten or more. The rearrangement joins TRBV6-5 to TRBJ2-7, with D possibly called TRBD1 or TRBD2 (5 bases each). The V gene lost 2 bases and the J gene lost 3 bases, with 14 bases spanning the gap. CDR3 length: 15 amino acids. Germline loops: CDR1 MNHEY, CDR2 SVGAGI. CDR3 bases: TGTGCCAGCAGTTACGAGTCAGGGAGTCTCTACGAGCAGTACTTC. Its translation is CASSYESGSLYEQYF.

The chain joins TRBV7-9 to TRBJ2-2; D is ambiguous. The CDR3 runs to 12 residues. Trimming removed 2 bases from V and 7 bases from J, with 5 bases in between. Germline CDR1 and CDR2: SEHNR and FQNEAQ (reference sequence). Written as DNA, the CDR3 is TGTGCCAGCAGCTTAAATCACGGGGAGCTGTTTTTT. As protein: CASSLNHGELFF.

There are many counts of this clonotype. This rearrangement joins TRBV6-1 to TRBJ2-1; TRBD2 might be the D (6 bases). This CDR3 region has 15 residues. Trimming stripped 4 bases from V and 3 bases from J, with 13 bases between. The germline CDR1 and CDR2 sequences are MNHNS and SASEGT. The DNA of the CDR3 is TGTGCCAGCAGTGCTACGGGACTCGGCTACAATGAGCAGTTCTTC. Translated, it gives CASSATGLGYNEQFF.

In its sample, this clonotype was seen a few times. The rearrangement links TRBV6-1 to TRBJ1-1; D may be TRBD1 (6 bases). CDR3 size: 14 residues. In germline, CDR1 is MNHNS, CDR2 SASEGT. Trimming removed 7 bases from V and 8 bases from J, with 20 bases in between. CDR3 in amino acids: CASTKQGRRIEAFF. DNA for the CDR3: TGTGCCAGCACCAAACAGGGACGGCGGATAGAAGCTTTCTTT.

The chain combines TRBV7-2 with TRBJ2-7; D is perhaps TRBD2 (5 bases). From germline, CDR1 is SGHTA and CDR2 FQGNSA. The length of the CDR3 is 14 residues. V was pared by 6 bases and J by 2 bases, with 14 bases between. The CDR3 is CASSDEDFTYEQYF. Written as DNA, the CDR3 is TGTGCCAGCAGTGATGAGGACTTTACCTACGAGCAGTACTTC.

This clonotype was observed many times. The chain couples TRBV10-3 to TRBJ2-7, with D tentatively TRBD1 (6 bases). CDR3 size: 15 residues. Germline-derived CDR1 and CDR2 are ENHRY and SYGVKD. Trimming took 5 bases from V and 0 from J, leaving 14 bases between them. CDR3 amino acids: CAISHRDTPSYEQYF. The DNA of the CDR3 is TGTGCCATCAGTCATCGGGACACCCCCTCCTACGAGCAGTACTTC.

The sample holds many counts of this clonotype. This sequence joins TRBV7-8 and TRBJ1-1; D remains unclear. CDR3 size: 13 residues. Trimming removed 8 bases from V and 5 bases from J, with 15 bases in between. In germline, CDR1 is SGHVS, CDR2 FQNEAQ. For the CDR3, the DNA is TGTGCCAGCCTCCGAGGGCCGGGGACTGAAGCTTTCTTT. This gives the protein CASLRGPGTEAFF.

This clonotype was picked up many times. The chain links TRBV6-5 to TRBJ2-5; 8 nucleotides line up with TRBD2. The V gene end was trimmed by 3 bases and the J gene end by 1 base; junction bases not matched to a gene: 7. Germline CDR1 and CDR2: MNHEY and SVGAGI. This CDR3 region has 16 residues. CDR3 sequence (DNA): TGTGCCAGCAGTTATAGCTCCGGGAGGGGCCAAGAGACCCAGTACTTC. Amino acid sequence: CASSYSSGRGQETQYF.

This clonotype came up many times. The chain is built from TRBV13 and TRBJ2-6; perhaps TRBD2 as D (5 bases). Trimming pared 5 bases from V and 3 bases from J, leaving 11 bases between. Germline V gene lookup returns CDR1 PRHDT and CDR2 FYEKMQ (reference sequence). This CDR3 has 15 amino acids. DNA of the CDR3: TGTGCCAGCAGCAAGCGGTGGGATGGGGCCAACGTCCTGACTTTC. Its translation is CASSKRWDGANVLTF.

The gene calls are TRBV10-3 and TRBJ1-3, with D uncertain. Germline CDR1 is ENHRY and CDR2 is SYGVKD. The CDR3 is 14 residues long. Trimming removed 6 bases at V and 0 bases at J, with 9 bases between. CDR3 sequence: CAIRQMNSGNTIYF. Here the CDR3 DNA reads TGTGCCATCAGGCAGATGAACTCTGGAAACACCATATATTTT.

This clonotype was observed many times. This chain connects TRBV7-2 to TRBJ2-7; unclear D gene. The germline CDR1 and CDR2 sequences are SGHTA and FQGNSA. The ends were cut back, 5 bases at V and 2 bases at J, with 16 bases in the middle. This CDR3 contains 15 residues. CDR3 sequence: CASSPPGSSTYEQYF. CDR3 coding DNA: TGTGCCAGCAGCCCCCCTGGATCGTCCACCTACGAGCAGTACTTC.

This clonotype was detected many times. The V gene is TRBV6-5, the J gene TRBJ2-5, with TRBD2 identical over 15 bases. V trimming: 0 bases; J trimming: 5 bases; junction bases outside the gene matches: 7. Germline assignment: CDR1 MNHEY and CDR2 SVGAGI. The CDR3 loop spans 18 amino acids. CDR3: CASSYSGGTSGRWETQYF. DNA of the CDR3: TGTGCCAGCAGTTACTCGGGGGGGACTAGCGGGAGGTGGGAGACCCAGTACTTC.

This clonotype was picked up many times. V gene TRBV30 combines with J gene TRBJ2-7, with D tentatively TRBD1 or TRBD2 (5 bases each). The germline gives CDR1 GTSNPN, CDR2 SVGIG (reference sequence). This CDR3 is built from 14 residues. V was shortened by 4 bases and J by 1 base, with 14 bases between the two germline ends. The CDR3 region is CAWNQPGLSYEQYF. In DNA, the CDR3 is TGTGCCTGGAATCAACCGGGGCTTTCCTACGAGCAGTACTTC.

This clonotype came up many times. The chain links TRBV28 to TRBJ1-2, with a tentative D call TRBD1 (5 bases). V was clipped by 6 bases and J by 4 bases, with 18 bases between them. The germline CDR1 and CDR2 sequences are MDHEN and SYDVKM. CDR3 length: 15 residues. CDR3 sequence: CASSEGQGLSYGYTF. CDR3 sequence (DNA): TGTGCCAGCAGCGAGGGGCAGGGTTTAAGCTATGGCTACACCTTC.